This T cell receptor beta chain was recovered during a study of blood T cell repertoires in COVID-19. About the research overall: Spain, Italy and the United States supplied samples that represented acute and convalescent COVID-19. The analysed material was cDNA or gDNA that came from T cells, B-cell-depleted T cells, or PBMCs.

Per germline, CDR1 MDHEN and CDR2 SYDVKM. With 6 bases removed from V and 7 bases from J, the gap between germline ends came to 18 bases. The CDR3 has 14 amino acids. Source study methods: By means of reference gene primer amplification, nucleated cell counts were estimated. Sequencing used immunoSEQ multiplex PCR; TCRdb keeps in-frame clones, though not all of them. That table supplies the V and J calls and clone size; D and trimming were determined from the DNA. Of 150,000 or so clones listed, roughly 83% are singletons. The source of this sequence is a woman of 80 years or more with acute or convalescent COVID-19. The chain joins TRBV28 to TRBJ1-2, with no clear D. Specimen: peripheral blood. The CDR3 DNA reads TGTGCCAGCAGATCCAGCGGCCAAGTGGTTGGCTACACCTTC. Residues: CASRSSGQVVGYTF.